This T cell receptor beta chain is from a study of blood T cells in healthy people across ages. Across the study: Template switching recovered approximately one barcoded beta molecule for every two T cells. Whole-study findings and limits: There were more naive CD4+ cells and higher diversity in long-lived donors than in aged donors. It was not known whether donors were CMV positive (a possible confounder of expanded clonotype changes).

There are many counts of this clonotype. Its antigen is not identified. Total RNA extracted from each sample amounted to at least 5 micrograms. PCR was performed a second time for about 7 to 12 cycles using a sample-barcoded 5' primer and a J-beta primer mix. TCRdb reprocessed the 5' RACE reads with MiXCR, giving one entry per CDR3 protein. The table has approximately 830,000 distinct CDR3 sequences, approximately 65% seen once; the top ten hold around a quarter. Trimming took 0 bases from V and 6 from J, leaving 10 bases between them. Germline CDR1 is LGHNA and CDR2 is YSLEER. CDR3 length: 14 residues.

The genes are TRBV4-3 and TRBJ2-3; either TRBD1 or TRBD2 may fit D (5 bases each). Sequenced: blood. This TCR was sampled from a man in his thirties or forties in good health. The DNA for the CDR3 is TGCGCCAGCAGCCAAGATACGGGGACCGATACGCAGTATTTT. Its protein product is CASSQDTGTDTQYF.